This passage covers 8 T cell receptor beta chains from one sample sequenced in a study of blood T cell repertoires in COVID-19. Assay: immunoSEQ multiplex PCR; the TCRdb copy retains only in-frame clones and omits some. The sample lists roughly 250,000 clones; under 90% were seen once. Sample: peripheral blood. These receptors were taken from a human donor in a cohort sampled during active COVID-19.

This rearrangement joins TRBV21-1 to TRBJ1-1; no DNA check was done on the table's D call, TRBD1. TRBV21-1 is tagged as a pseudogene. The CDR3 consists of 16 residues. CDR3 DNA: TGTGCCAGCAGCAAAGGGGGCCACTCGGAGAACACTGAAGCTTTCTTT. This translates into CASSKGGHSENTEAFF.

V and J are TRBV27 and TRBJ1-2; 7 bases agree with TRBD1. The J segment lost 0 bases and the V segment lost 8 bases, leaving 3 bases of the junction unmatched. Germline-derived CDR1 and CDR2 are MNHEY and SMNVEV (reference sequence). The CDR3 contains 13 residues. DNA for the CDR3: TGTGCCAGCGGGACAGCATCTAACTATGGCTACACCTTC. Amino acid sequence: CASGTASNYGYTF.

The chain couples TRBV11-1 to TRBJ2-7; 7 bases match TRBD1. CDR1 SGHAT and CDR2 FQDESV come from the germline V gene (reference sequence). V shed 1 base and J 2 bases; nucleotides not matched to a gene: 2. This CDR3 comprises 14 residues. CDR3 residues: CASSLGGTAYEQYF. CDR3 in DNA: TGTGCCAGCAGCTTAGGTGGGACAGCCTACGAGCAGTACTTC.

The V and J genes are TRBV6-5 and TRBJ2-1; D is undetermined. CDR1 is MNHEY and CDR2 is SVGAGI in the germline V gene. V was pared by 4 bases and J by 5 bases, with 18 bases between. The CDR3 sequence is 16 residues long. CDR3 bases: TGTGCCAGCAGTTTCTCAACTACGAAGTCAAACAATGAGCAGTTCTTC. It translates to CASSFSTTKSNNEQFF.

The chain couples TRBV6-5 to TRBJ1-6; maybe TRBD1 (6 bases). This CDR3 spans 15 amino acids. The V and J ends lost 6 bases and 7 bases respectively, with 16 bases between them. Germline assignment: CDR1 MNHEY and CDR2 SVGAGI. This chain's CDR3 is CASRGGPRSNSPLHF. CDR3 nucleotide sequence: TGTGCCAGCAGGGGGGGGCCTAGATCGAATTCACCCCTCCACTTT.

The rearrangement joins TRBV4-1 to TRBJ2-7; 11 positions match TRBD1. Losses at the gene ends were 5 bases for V and 5 bases for J; bases not matched to a gene: 14. CDR3 size: 17 residues. Germline loops: CDR1 MGHRA, CDR2 YSYEKL. The CDR3 region is CASSKDRGRIVFNEQYF. The CDR3 DNA is TGCGCCAGCAGCAAGGACAGGGGGCGGATCGTATTCAACGAGCAGTACTTC.

The chain is built from TRBV7-6 and TRBJ2-7; a possible D gene is TRBD1 (6 bases). Trimming removed 2 bases at V and 0 bases at J, with 17 bases between. Per germline, CDR1 SGHVS and CDR2 FNYEAQ. The CDR3 totals 17 residues. CDR3 in DNA: TGTGCCAGCAGCTTAAGGTCCACGGGACATCTCTCCTACGAGCAGTACTTC. Translating it yields CASSLRSTGHLSYEQYF. Full variable domain (missing parts from reference TRBV7-6 and TRBJ2-7): GAGVSQSPRYKVTKRGQDVALRCDPISGHVSLYWYRQALGQGPEFLTYFNYEAQQDKSGLPNDRFSAERPEGSISTLTIQRTEQRDSAMYRCASSLRSTGHLSYEQYFGPGTRLTVT.

This clone was observed at least ten times. The V gene is TRBV5-1, the J gene TRBJ2-2; 9 bases line up with TRBD1. CDR3 size: 15 residues. J was trimmed by 1 base and V by 4 bases; bases with no gene match: 2. Germline V lookup: CDR1 SGHRS, CDR2 YFSETQ. The CDR3 reads CASSTGQGNTGELFF. The CDR3 coding sequence is TGCGCCAGCAGCACGGGACAGGGGAACACCGGGGAGCTGTTTTTT.